These 27 T cell receptor beta chains came from one sample sequenced in a study of technical replicates of blood from a few donors. Some clones are missing from TCRdb's copy, which holds only in-frame ones; the method was immunoSEQ multiplex PCR. The top ten clones hold more than 0.35% of a sample with 75,000 to 100,000 clones, less than 95% of them seen once. Specimen: T cells isolated from PBMCs. The receptors here all came from a human donor in good health.

CDR3 sequence reads: CASSYKRGSYNEQFF. The CDR3 DNA follows: TGTGCCAGCAGTTACAAGCGGGGCTCCTACAATGAGCAGTTCTTC. This sequence joins TRBV6-5 and TRBJ2-1; 7 nucleotides agree with TRBD2. V dropped 2 bases and J dropped 0; count of bases not matched to a gene: 1. The germline gives CDR1 MNHEY, CDR2 SVGAGI. This CDR3 is built from 15 residues.

This clone was found a few times. V is TRBV2 and J is TRBJ1-1; 9 positions match TRBD1. V trimming: 7 bases; J trimming: 0 bases; junction bases outside the gene matches: 6. The germline gives CDR1 SNHLY, CDR2 FYNNEI. The CDR3 consists of 15 residues. In DNA form, the CDR3 reads TGTGCCAGCAACCGGGACAGGGACTTGAACACTGAAGCTTTCTTT. This gives the protein CASNRDRDLNTEAFF.

The chain carries TRBV29-1 and TRBJ2-7, with 9 nucleotides matching TRBD1. The V and J ends lost 6 bases and 4 bases, in that order; junction bases with no gene match: 4. From germline, CDR1 is SQVTM and CDR2 ANQGSEA. The CDR3 extends over 12 amino acids. The CDR3 bases are TGCAGCGTGACAGGGGGAGCTTACGAGCAGTACTTC. This sequence encodes CSVTGGAYEQYF.

CDR3 DNA sequence: TGTGCCAGTAGTACAGAAGGACTAGCGGGAATAAAGAACGAGCAGTACTTC. Translating gives CASSTEGLAGIKNEQYF. The chain joins TRBV19 to TRBJ2-7, with TRBD2 matching 12 bases. Germline CDR1 and CDR2: LNHDA and SQIVND (reference sequence). V shed 4 bases, J shed 5 bases, and the junction held 12 bases outside the gene matches. This CDR3 region has 17 residues. The whole variable domain, remainder taken from reference TRBV19 and TRBJ2-7, is DGGITQSPKYLFRKEGQNVTLSCEQNLNHDAMYWYRQDPGQGLRLIYYSQIVNDFQKGDIAEGYSVSREKKESFPLTVTSAQKNPTAFYLCASSTEGLAGIKNEQYFGPGTRLTVT.

The chain has TRBV27 and TRBJ1-3; 9 bases align to TRBD1. Germline V gene sequence: CDR1 MNHEY, CDR2 SMNVEV (reference sequence). V lost 5 bases, J lost 4 bases, and 6 bases stayed unmatched. This CDR3 comprises 15 residues. The CDR3 bases are TGTGCCAGCAGTAAACAGGGGGCGGGAGGAAACACCATATATTTT. Protein: CASSKQGAGGNTIYF.

This clone came up once. The chain is built from TRBV6-6 and TRBJ2-7; unclear D gene. The V gene lost 4 bases and the J gene lost 10 bases, with 14 bases spanning the gap. This CDR3 spans 12 amino acids. The germline V gene encodes CDR1 MNHNY and CDR2 SVGAGI (reference sequence). The CDR3 region has the DNA TGTGCCAGCAGTTTATCCGGAGTAGATCAGTACTTC. Amino acid sequence: CASSLSGVDQYF.

This clone came up a few times. The V gene is TRBV9, the J gene TRBJ1-1; 7 nucleotides match TRBD1. From germline, CDR1 is SGDLS and CDR2 YYNGEE. V gave up 5 bases and J gave up 4 bases; unmatched junction bases: 8. This CDR3 comprises 14 residues. The CDR3 region has the DNA TGTGCCAGCAGTCTAGGGGGCAGTCCCACTGAAGCTTTCTTT. Translating it yields CASSLGGSPTEAFF. Filled out from reference TRBV9 and TRBJ1-1, the complete variable domain reads DSGVTQTPKHLITATGQRVTLRCSPRSGDLSVYWYQQSLDQGLQFLIQYYNGEERAKGNILERFSAQQFPDLHSELNLSSLELGDSALYFCASSLGGSPTEAFFGQGTRLTVV.

The genes are TRBV15 and TRBJ2-7; no reliable D call. Trimming cost V 0 bases and J 3 bases, with 3 bases left between them. This CDR3 has 12 amino acids. The germline V gene has CDR1 LNHNV and CDR2 YYDKDF (reference sequence). The CDR3 DNA is TGTGCCACCAGCAGAGACGGCTACGAGCAGTACTTC. It codes for CATSRDGYEQYF.

The genes are TRBV11-2 and TRBJ2-5; D gene unclear. This CDR3 has 13 residues. The V gene lost 3 bases and the J gene lost 3 bases, with 8 bases spanning the gap. Germline-derived CDR1 and CDR2 are SGHAT and FQNNGV. This CDR3 is CASSFDNEETQYF. For the CDR3, the DNA is TGTGCCAGCAGCTTCGACAACGAAGAGACCCAGTACTTC.

This clone showed up just once. The genes are TRBV5-1 and TRBJ2-1; a weak D match, TRBD2 (5 bases). The V end lost 0 bases, the J end lost 8 bases, and 15 bases lay between the germline ends. Germline assignment: CDR1 SGHRS and CDR2 YFSETQ. There are 15 residues in the CDR3. In DNA, the CDR3 is TGCGCCAGCAGCTTGGCCGATAGTAGCGCGGATGAGCAGTTCTTC. It encodes CASSLADSSADEQFF.

The genes are TRBV6-5 and TRBJ2-7; a weak D match, TRBD2 (5 bases). From germline, CDR1 is MNHEY and CDR2 SVGAGI. The V and J ends lost 6 bases and 2 bases respectively, with 17 bases between them. The CDR3 runs 15 residues. This chain's CDR3 is CASSPGGGAAYEQYF. The CDR3 DNA sequence: TGTGCCAGCAGCCCCGGCGGTGGAGCGGCCTACGAGCAGTACTTC.

This clone was counted between two and nine times. The rearrangement uses TRBV20-1 and TRBJ1-2; D is ambiguous. Trimming shortened V by 1 base and J by 8 bases, and 8 bases separated the two germline ends. Germline V gene sequence: CDR1 DFQATT, CDR2 SNEGSKA (reference sequence). CDR3 length: 11 residues. In DNA, the CDR3 is TGCAGTGCTAGAGCTCCGGGAGGCTACACCTTC. Translating it yields CSARAPGGYTF.

The chain joins TRBV6-6 to TRBJ2-1; 7 bases line up with TRBD1. CDR3 length: 13 amino acids. The V segment lost 2 bases and the J segment 8 bases; nucleotides outside the gene matches: 3. The V gene's germline CDR1 is MNHNY and CDR2 SVGAGI (reference sequence). The CDR3 coding sequence is TGTGCCAGCAGTTACCCTACAGGGGATGAGCAGTTCTTC. Its protein product is CASSYPTGDEQFF.

This chain joins TRBV5-5 and TRBJ2-1, with a possible D match to TRBD1 (6 bases). Trimming pared 4 bases from V and 8 bases from J, leaving 19 bases between. The CDR3 runs 15 residues. Germline lookup yields CDR1 SGHKS and CDR2 YYEKEE (reference sequence). The DNA of the CDR3 is TGTGCCAGCAGCCCCCACAGGGTACCTGGCGATGAGCAGTTCTTC. It encodes CASSPHRVPGDEQFF. Based on the CDR3 plus reference TRBV5-5 and TRBJ2-1, the full variable domain is DAGVTQSPTHLIKTRGQQVTLRCSPISGHKSVSWYQQVLGQGPQFIFQYYEKEERGRGNFPDRFSARQFPNYSSELNVNALLLGDSALYLCASSPHRVPGDEQFFGPGTRLTVL.

The V call is TRBV27, the J call TRBJ1-4, with 9 nucleotides matching TRBD1. Germline CDR1 MNHEY, CDR2 SMNVEV (reference sequence). This CDR3 contains 19 residues. V was pared by 5 bases and J by 0 bases, with 13 bases of the junction left unmatched. The CDR3 region has the DNA TGTGCCAGCAGTCCCTCAAGGACAGGGGTCTACACAACTAATGAAAAACTGTTTTTT. It codes for CASSPSRTGVYTTNEKLFF.

The chain recombines TRBV6-5 with TRBJ2-7; maybe TRBD2 (5 bases). Germline values: CDR1 MNHEY, CDR2 SVGAGI. The CDR3 totals 14 residues. The V and J ends lost 6 bases and 3 bases respectively, with 15 bases between them. The CDR3 here is CASSWWQEVYEQYF. DNA of the CDR3: TGTGCCAGCAGCTGGTGGCAGGAGGTCTACGAGCAGTACTTC.

Only one count was recorded for this clone. This sequence joins TRBV4-2 and TRBJ2-1, with TRBD1 as a possible D gene (6 bases). V was cut by 1 base and J by 8 bases, with 21 bases left in between. CDR3 length: 17 residues. The germline V gene encodes CDR1 LGHNA and CDR2 YNFKEQ. The CDR3 DNA follows: TGTGCCAGCAGCCAAGCCTTCGGACAGAAGGAAGAGGATGAGCAGTTCTTC. Translation: CASSQAFGQKEEDEQFF.

The rearrangement links TRBV5-4 to TRBJ2-1, with 9 nucleotides matching TRBD2. The CDR3 sequence is 15 residues long. Germline CDR1 reads SGHNT; CDR2 reads YYREEE (reference sequence). The trim removed 0 bases at V and 4 bases at J, leaving 2 bases unmatched. The CDR3 here is CASSLGTSAYNEQFF. Written as DNA, the CDR3 is TGTGCCAGCAGCTTGGGGACTAGCGCATACAATGAGCAGTTCTTC.

V usage is TRBV7-9 and J usage is TRBJ1-2; the D is unclear. Deletions cut 5 bases from V and 6 bases from J, with 4 bases between. The germline V gene has CDR1 SEHNR and CDR2 FQNEAQ (reference sequence). The CDR3 has 10 amino acids. The CDR3 region is CASSTDGYTF. Written as DNA, the CDR3 is TGTGCCAGCAGCACAGATGGCTACACCTTC.

The gene calls are TRBV11-3 and TRBJ2-5; 8 bases line up with TRBD1. CDR3 length equals 15 residues. After removal of 5 bases from V and 5 bases from J, the junction contained 10 bases not matched to a gene. Germline CDR1 reads SGHNT; CDR2 reads YENEEA. The CDR3 DNA reads TGTGCCAGCAGCCATCCCCAGGGGGCTAGGGAGACCCAGTACTTC. This translates into CASSHPQGARETQYF. Full variable domain (remainder filled in from reference TRBV11-3 and TRBJ2-5): EAGVVQSPRYKIIEKKQPVAFWCNPISGHNTLYWYLQNLGQGPELLIRYENEEAVDDSQLPKDRFSAERLKGVDSTLKIQPAELGDSAVYLCASSHPQGARETQYFGPGTRLLVL.

The chain combines TRBV5-1 with TRBJ2-3; 13 bases align to TRBD2. V shed 3 bases and J 3 bases; nucleotides not matched to a gene: 7. Germline lookup yields CDR1 SGHRS and CDR2 YFSETQ. This CDR3 comprises 17 residues. CDR3 amino acids: CASSSHTTSGRTDTQYF. For the CDR3, the DNA is TGCGCCAGCAGCTCTCATACGACTAGCGGGAGGACAGATACGCAGTATTTT.

The chain has TRBV13 and TRBJ1-1; D is unresolved. V was cut by 2 bases and J by 1 base, with 5 bases left in between. Germline lookup yields CDR1 PRHDT and CDR2 FYEKMQ (reference sequence). The CDR3 runs to 13 residues. The CDR3 protein is CASSLPQNTEAFF. The CDR3, as DNA: TGTGCCAGCAGCTTACCCCAGAACACTGAAGCTTTCTTT.

The chain employs TRBV2 and TRBJ1-1, with D unresolved. Trimming removed 4 bases at V and 1 base at J, with 7 bases between. Germline V CDR1 and CDR2: SNHLY, FYNNEI. The CDR3 spans 13 residues. CDR3 nucleotides: TGTGCCAGCAGTGTCAACAGGAACACTGAAGCTTTCTTT. Amino acids: CASSVNRNTEAFF.

The V call is TRBV27, the J call TRBJ2-1, with 7 nucleotides matching TRBD2. Germline values: CDR1 MNHEY, CDR2 SMNVEV (reference sequence). Trimming removed 0 bases from V and 4 bases from J; junction bases left unmatched: 9. The CDR3 consists of 17 residues. CDR3: CASSLSEREGWYNEQFF. The CDR3 bases are TGTGCCAGCAGTTTATCTGAGAGGGAGGGCTGGTACAATGAGCAGTTCTTC.

The J gene is TRBJ2-5, the V gene TRBV7-9; TRBD1 aligns across 7 bases. Germline values: CDR1 SEHNR, CDR2 FQNEAQ (reference sequence). CDR3 length: 15 amino acids. V was pared by 5 bases and J by 2 bases, with 8 bases of the junction left unmatched. CDR3 DNA sequence: TGTGCCAGCAGCCTGGGACAGAGATCACAAGAGACCCAGTACTTC. It codes for CASSLGQRSQETQYF.

The chain has TRBV19 and TRBJ1-2; D is unclear. The CDR3 spans 13 residues. CDR1 is LNHDA and CDR2 is SQIVND in the germline V gene (reference sequence). The V end was cut by 6 bases, the J end by 1 base, with 9 bases between. CDR3 loop: CASRTAINYGYTF. DNA for the CDR3: TGTGCCAGTAGAACAGCCATTAACTATGGCTACACCTTC.

V gene TRBV29-1 combines with J gene TRBJ1-2; TRBD1 is a possible D gene (5 bases). Trimming cost V 4 bases and J 5 bases, with 8 bases left between them. CDR1 is SQVTM and CDR2 is ANQGSEA in the germline V gene. This CDR3 spans 11 amino acids. CDR3 in DNA: TGCAGCGTTGTGGGGGGGTATGGCTACACCTTC. Protein product: CSVVGGYGYTF.